This TCR beta chain was found in a study (dated by TCRdb to between 2015 and 2017). Study-wide context: Whether tumor-infiltrating Tregs in breast cancer are recruited from blood Tregs or converted in situ from other CD4+ T cell subsets was tested.

Concerning this clonotype: Its antigen remains undetermined. No clone much larger than this one lies a single base away; base qualities are absent.

The CDR3 starts with the cysteine, ends with the phenylalanine, and has 17 residues. The CDR3 DNA has 51 bases and is translated from base 1. V is reduced by 3 bases and J by 2 bases, leaving a spacing of 16 bases between them. For CDR1 and CDR2, the germline V gene (reference sequence) lists LNHDA and SQIVND. Naive CD4+ T cells were purified with the Miltenyi Naive CD4+ T Cell Isolation kit, with Tregs depleted using CD25 microbeads. Tregs, naive and memory CD4+ T cells from tumor, blood and ipsilateral draining lymph nodes of 5 or 6 breast cancer patients underwent full-length TCR alpha and beta sequencing. Tumor tissue, along with lymph nodes from ipsilateral axillary dissection, was perfused with PBS, minced, and then digested using collagenase I and hyaluronidase. A purity exceeding 90% was confirmed by FACS for the sorted cell populations. Results and caveats for the whole study, not just this receptor: The TCR alpha and beta sequences of tumor-infiltrating Tregs showed the greatest overlap with tumor naive CD4+ T cells, followed by blood naive CD4+ T cells. In terms of TCR gene usage, tumor memory CD4+ T cells clustered together with blood and lymph node memory CD4+ cells, as well as with lymph node naive CD4+ cells. Validation in the larger cohort was restricted to a single TCR beta V-J rearrangement rather than whole repertoires.

Amplification of full-length TCR variable regions was done by 5' RACE PCR using constant-region reverse primers, and this step was followed by semi-nested PCR with Nested Universal Primer A. The ReliaPrep RNA Cell Miniprep System was used to extract total RNA, which was then reverse transcribed into 5'RACE-ready cDNA with the SMARTer RACE 5'/3' Kit. Full-length TCR alpha and beta libraries were barcoded with multiplex adaptors and sequenced on an Illumina MiSeq. For the original study's pipeline: For each of nine subset-tissue groups, sequencing data from the five patients were pooled, and the groups were then compared using unsupervised clustering of TCR gene usage. The Morisita-Horn index, with shared sequences weighted by their contribution to each repertoire, was used to calculate repertoire similarity. TCRdb cleaned the public reads at Q25 with fastp, built clones with MiXCR and kept in-frame beta chains. CDR3 protein sequences are deduplicated, and each keeps its most common genes and DNA. The authors' filters were not applied to this entry. A total of about 53,000 distinct CDR3 sequences appear in this sample, roughly 22% of them only once. 2.5% to 4% of the sample belongs to the ten largest clones.

The chain is made from TRBV19 and TRBJ1-4; perhaps TRBD1 is the D gene, with 5 bases matching. What was sequenced was tumor-infiltrating naive CD4+ T cells sorted from the breast tumor. What the cell subset or site label conveys for this sample: naive CD4+ T cells, CD4+CD45RA+CD25-. The sequence derives from a female donor with breast cancer. The CDR3 region reads CASSIGGRGATNEKLFF. The nucleotide sequence reads as follows: TGTGCCAGTAGTATCGGGGGAAGAGGAGCTACTAATGAAAAACTGTTTTTT.